Below are 27 T cell receptor beta chains sequenced from a single sample in a study of regulatory T cells in long-lasting Graves disease. With iRepertoire HTBI primers and Arm-PCR of CDR3 regions, TCR beta libraries were built. TCRdb redid the calling of the multiplex PCR reads with MiXCR, one entry per CDR3 protein. The table lists under 450,000 distinct CDR3 sequences, around 15% of them singletons, with around 20% in the top ten. This sample's time point: newly diagnosed GD, antithyroid drugs for less than 3 months. PBMC-extracted RNA yielded the TCR library. These same data were also listed under a study on T cells in Graves' hyperthyroidism and ophthalmopathy.

This sample comprised peripheral blood mononuclear cells (PBMCs), obtained at new diagnosis, from a patient treated with antithyroid drugs. Receptor source: a woman aged 18-29 years with Graves disease.

This clonotype occurred a few times. The rearrangement links TRBV6-1 to TRBJ2-1, with D uncertain. Trimming cost V 6 bases and J 5 bases, with 11 bases left between them. The CDR3 extends over 13 amino acids. The V gene's germline CDR1 is MNHNS and CDR2 SASEGT. CDR3 DNA sequence: TGTGCCAGCAGGTCGCCAAGAGACAATGAGCAGTTCTTC. Translation gives CASRSPRDNEQFF.

This clonotype was recorded at least ten times. This chain links TRBV7-8 with TRBJ2-7; tentative D call: TRBD1 (5 bases). V shed 5 bases and J shed 1 base, with 15 bases lying between them. This CDR3 has 15 amino acids. Looked up from germline, CDR1 is SGHVS and CDR2 is FQNEAQ. The CDR3 sequence: CASSRTQGYSYEQYF. CDR3 in DNA: TGTGCCAGCAGCCGAACGCAGGGTTATTCCTACGAGCAGTACTTC.

This clonotype was detected many times. This chain joins TRBV28 and TRBJ1-1; D might be TRBD1 (6 bases). This CDR3 contains 16 residues. Germline V lookup: CDR1 MDHEN, CDR2 SYDVKM. Trimming left V 8 bases short and J 0 bases short, with 19 bases between. The CDR3 loop reads CASLGGGLGMNTEAFF. Here the CDR3 DNA reads TGTGCCAGCCTAGGTGGGGGGCTCGGGATGAACACTGAAGCTTTCTTT. Complete variable domain (other parts from reference TRBV28 and TRBJ1-1): DVKVTQSSRYLVKRTGEKVFLECVQDMDHENMFWYRQDPGLGLRLIYFSYDVKMKEKGDIPEGYSVSREKKERFSLILESASTNQTSMYLCASLGGGLGMNTEAFFGQGTRLTVV.

V and J are TRBV5-1 and TRBJ1-1, with no clear D. CDR1 and CDR2 from the germline V gene are SGHRS and YFSETQ. The V gene lost 4 bases and the J gene lost 6 bases, with 10 bases spanning the gap. There are 12 residues in the CDR3. The DNA of the CDR3 is TGCGCCAGCAGCGCGGGATCTTCTGAAGCTTTCTTT. Residues: CASSAGSSEAFF.

This chain uses TRBV7-2 with TRBJ2-7; TRBD2 matches at 7 bases. The V segment lost 5 bases and the J segment 2 bases; nucleotides outside the gene matches: 6. Germline V lookup: CDR1 SGHTA, CDR2 FQGNSA. This CDR3 comprises 14 residues. The CDR3 DNA reads as TGTGCCAGCAGCACACCTAGCGGAGCCTACGAGCAGTACTTC. This sequence encodes CASSTPSGAYEQYF. The complete variable domain, with remaining parts taken from reference TRBV7-2 and TRBJ2-7, reads GAGVSQSPSNKVTEKGKDVELRCDPISGHTALYWYRQSLGQGLEFLIYFQGNSAPDKSGLPSDRFSAERTGGSVSTLTIQRTQQEDSAVYLCASSTPSGAYEQYFGPGTRLTVT.

The chain links TRBV27 to TRBJ2-2, with 8 nucleotides matching TRBD1. With 5 bases clipped from V and 4 bases from J, the junction kept 6 bases outside the gene matches. The CDR3 contains 15 residues. Germline V gene sequence: CDR1 MNHEY, CDR2 SMNVEV (reference sequence). The DNA of the CDR3 is TGTGCCAGCAGTCCCGGGACAGGCCGCACCGGGGAGCTGTTTTTT. Its protein product is CASSPGTGRTGELFF.

The CDR3 here is CASSYLGQDSNQPQHF. The CDR3 DNA is TGTGCCAGCAGTTACTTGGGACAGGATAGCAATCAGCCCCAGCATTTT. The V and J genes are TRBV6-9 and TRBJ1-5; 8 bases map to TRBD1. The CDR3 length is 16 residues. From germline, CDR1 is MNHGY and CDR2 SVAAGI. Trimming took 3 bases from V and 0 from J; bases not matched to a gene: 4.

The sample holds many counts of this clonotype. The V gene is TRBV10-1, the J gene TRBJ2-7, with D unresolved. Germline V lookup: CDR1 WNHNN, CDR2 SYGVQD (reference sequence). Trimming pared 6 bases from V and 7 bases from J, leaving 7 bases between. The CDR3 has 10 residues. CDR3 amino acids: CASRFNEQYF. Here the CDR3 DNA reads TGCGCCAGCAGATTTAATGAGCAGTACTTC.

This clonotype was counted at least ten times. The chain uses TRBV6-1 and TRBJ2-7; D not certain. The V end was cut by 10 bases, the J end by 2 bases, with 15 bases between. Per germline, CDR1 MNHNS and CDR2 SASEGT. This CDR3 comprises 13 residues. This CDR3 reads CATNPDAAYEQYF. CDR3 DNA: TGTGCCACTAATCCGGACGCAGCCTACGAGCAGTACTTC.

This clonotype was detected many times. The genes are TRBV10-3 and TRBJ1-5; D is ambiguous. Germline CDR1 and CDR2: ENHRY and SYGVKD. The V end lost 2 bases, the J end lost 0 bases, and 5 bases lay between the germline ends. CDR3 length: 14 amino acids. The CDR3 loop reads CAISEDNSNQPQHF. DNA for the CDR3: TGTGCCATCAGTGAGGATAATAGCAATCAGCCCCAGCATTTT.

Only a few counts were recorded for this clonotype. The chain employs TRBV10-3 and TRBJ1-6; D call uncertain. Germline CDR1 and CDR2: ENHRY and SYGVKD. The CDR3 has 14 residues. With 6 bases removed from V and 5 bases from J, the gap between germline ends came to 11 bases. The CDR3 DNA reads as TGTGCCATCAGAAAGGAGCAGGATAATTCACCCCTCCACTTT. Its protein is CAIRKEQDNSPLHF.

This clonotype was detected ten times or more. V usage is TRBV30 and J usage is TRBJ1-1; a possible D gene is TRBD1 (5 bases). Germline V lookup: CDR1 GTSNPN, CDR2 SVGIG (reference sequence). This CDR3 is 15 amino acids long. V shed 6 bases and J shed 1 base, with 18 bases lying between them. CDR3 loop: CACPLGGQGNTEAFF. The CDR3 DNA follows: TGTGCCTGCCCCCTGGGTGGGCAGGGGAACACTGAAGCTTTCTTT.

This clonotype was seen many times. This rearrangement joins TRBV28 to TRBJ2-7; D may correspond to TRBD1 or TRBD2 (5 bases each). The CDR3 loop spans 14 amino acids. Germline-derived CDR1 and CDR2 are MDHEN and SYDVKM. V was shortened by 5 bases and J by 6 bases, with 17 bases between the two germline ends. The CDR3 sequence is CASSPAGAVSEQYF. The DNA for the CDR3 is TGTGCCAGCAGTCCCGCCGGGGCAGTGAGCGAGCAGTACTTC. Using reference TRBV28 and TRBJ2-7 for the parts outside the CDR3, the full variable domain is DVKVTQSSRYLVKRTGEKVFLECVQDMDHENMFWYRQDPGLGLRLIYFSYDVKMKEKGDIPEGYSVSREKKERFSLILESASTNQTSMYLCASSPAGAVSEQYFGPGTRLTVT.

Ten or more counts support this clonotype. This sequence joins TRBV2 and TRBJ2-1, with TRBD2 matching over 12 bases. With V trimmed by 2 bases and J by 7 bases, 3 bases remained unmatched. Germline CDR1 SNHLY, CDR2 FYNNEI. The CDR3 totals 15 residues. CDR3 nucleotides: TGTGCCAGCAGTGAACTAGCGGGAGGGCAGAATGAGCAGTTCTTC. It encodes CASSELAGGQNEQFF. The full variable domain, its missing parts supplied by reference TRBV2 and TRBJ2-1, is EPEVTQTPSHQVTQMGQEVILRCVPISNHLYFYWYRQILGQKVEFLVSFYNNEISEKSEIFDDQFSVERPDGSNFTLKIRSTKLEDSAMYFCASSELAGGQNEQFFGPGTRLTVL.

This clonotype was counted ten times or more. This rearrangement joins TRBV20-1 to TRBJ1-1; D gene unclear. CDR3 length: 13 amino acids. Germline V gene lookup returns CDR1 DFQATT and CDR2 SNEGSKA (reference sequence). V dropped 2 bases and J dropped 7 bases, with 14 bases sitting between them. The CDR3 here is CSARTVRMIEAFF. The CDR3 DNA sequence: TGCAGTGCTAGAACGGTCAGGATGATTGAAGCTTTCTTT.

This clonotype appeared many times. The J gene is TRBJ1-1, the V gene TRBV28; 7 bases are shared with TRBD1. J lost 4 bases, V lost 6 bases, and 5 bases had no gene match. CDR1 and CDR2 (germline): MDHEN, SYDVKM. This CDR3 is 13 amino acids long. This CDR3 is CASSITGVTEAFF. In DNA, the CDR3 is TGTGCCAGCAGCATTACAGGGGTCACTGAAGCTTTCTTT.

Concerning this clonotype itself: An end of the junction does not agree with germline; a read error may underlie this. The chain recombines TRBV6-2 or TRBV6-3 with TRBJ1-5; TRBD1 agrees at 8 bases. The CDR3 length is 16 residues. CDR1 is MNHEY, CDR2 SVGEGT, per germline. DNA of the CDR3: TGTGCCGGCAGTGAAGTTCCGACAGGGGTAGGTCAGCCCCAGCATTTT. Its translation is CAGSEVPTGVGQPQHF.

The chain combines TRBV4-1 with TRBJ2-3; the match to TRBD2 covers 7 bases. CDR1 MGHRA and CDR2 YSYEKL come from the germline V gene. The V and J ends lost 3 bases and 8 bases, in that order; junction bases with no gene match: 14. The CDR3 totals 16 residues. CDR3 DNA sequence: TGCGCCAGCAGCCAGGCACCGGCTGGCGGGAGCGCTACGCAGTATTTT. Translation gives CASSQAPAGGSATQYF.

The genes are TRBV12-3 or TRBV12-4 and TRBJ2-2; TRBD2 is a possible D gene (6 bases). The CDR3 sequence is 16 residues long. Deletions cut 0 bases from V and 2 bases from J, with 10 bases between. For the CDR3, the DNA is TGTGCCAGCAGTTTAGCGCGGGGCGGCAACACCGGGGAGCTGTTTTTT. Amino acids: CASSLARGGNTGELFF.

This clonotype has ten or more counts. The V call is TRBV3-1, the J call TRBJ1-6; perhaps TRBD1 as D (6 bases). This CDR3 contains 15 residues. Germline loops: CDR1 LGHDT, CDR2 YNNKEL (reference sequence). Trimming took 4 bases from V and 9 from J, leaving 16 bases between them. This chain's CDR3 is CASSLRTGHRSPLHF. The DNA for the CDR3 is TGTGCCAGCAGCCTTCGTACGGGACACCGTTCACCCCTCCACTTT. The entire variable domain, with the rest obtained from reference TRBV3-1 and TRBJ1-6, is as follows: DTAVSQTPKYLVTQMGNDKSIKCEQNLGHDTMYWYKQDSKKFLKIMFSYNNKELIINETVPNRFSPKSPDKAHLNLHINSLELGDSAVYFCASSLRTGHRSPLHFGNGTRLTVT.

This clonotype has at least ten counts. The chain couples TRBV18 to TRBJ1-1, with TRBD1 matching 7 bases. The junction had 4 bases not matched to a gene; V was cut back by 3 bases and J by 0 bases. In germline, CDR1 is KGHSH, CDR2 LQKENI. The CDR3 spans 15 residues. The CDR3 region has the DNA TGTGCCAGCTCACCGGTACAGGGGCTGAACACTGAAGCTTTCTTT. Residues: CASSPVQGLNTEAFF.

This clonotype was recorded at least ten times. This chain links TRBV27 with TRBJ2-7, with D maybe TRBD1 (6 bases). The CDR3 has 13 amino acids. Trimming removed 6 bases from V and 2 bases from J, with 11 bases in between. CDR1 and CDR2 from the germline V gene are MNHEY and SMNVEV (reference sequence). CDR3 in DNA: TGTGCCAGCAGCTTGGGACACACCTACGAGCAGTACTTC. It codes for CASSLGHTYEQYF.

This chain connects TRBV20-1 to TRBJ1-5, with 8 bases identical to TRBD1. CDR1 and CDR2 (germline): DFQATT, SNEGSKA (reference sequence). V trimming: 6 bases; J trimming: 5 bases; junction bases outside the gene matches: 3. CDR3 length: 12 residues. The CDR3 sequence is CSAKTGDQPQHF. CDR3 bases: TGCAGTGCAAAGACAGGGGATCAGCCCCAGCATTTT.

This clonotype was counted many times. The V gene is TRBV2, the J gene TRBJ2-5; maybe TRBD2 (6 bases). Between the trimmed V and J ends, which lost 2 bases and 2 bases, there was a span of 15 bases. This CDR3 region has 16 residues. Germline V gene data show CDR1 as SNHLY and CDR2 as FYNNEI. This chain's CDR3 is CASSESVTRTQETQYF. Written as DNA, the CDR3 is TGTGCCAGCAGTGAATCCGTGACTAGGACACAAGAGACCCAGTACTTC.

This clonotype was seen only a few times. The chain joins TRBV19 to TRBJ2-3; no definite D call. The CDR3 loop spans 14 amino acids. Germline CDR1 is LNHDA and CDR2 is SQIVND (reference sequence). The V gene lost 2 bases and the J gene lost 4 bases, with 10 bases spanning the gap. This CDR3 is CASSISGFSDTQYF. CDR3 nucleotide sequence: TGTGCCAGTAGTATATCAGGCTTCTCAGATACGCAGTATTTT.

DNA of the CDR3: TGTGCCAGCAGCCAAGATCCCCAGGACTATTCTTCCAAAAACATTCAGTACTTC. Protein product: CASSQDPQDYSSKNIQYF. The chain is built from TRBV3-1 and TRBJ2-4; D possibly corresponds to TRBD2 (6 bases). V lost 0 bases and J 2 bases, leaving 17 bases between the germline ends. This CDR3 contains 18 residues. The germline CDR1 and CDR2 sequences are LGHDT and YNNKEL (reference sequence). The variable domain in full, completed from reference TRBV3-1 and TRBJ2-4, reads DTAVSQTPKYLVTQMGNDKSIKCEQNLGHDTMYWYKQDSKKFLKIMFSYNNKELIINETVPNRFSPKSPDKAHLNLHINSLELGDSAVYFCASSQDPQDYSSKNIQYFGAGTRLSVL.

The chain employs TRBV6-1 and TRBJ1-6, with 8 bases lining up with TRBD1. Germline-derived CDR1 and CDR2 are MNHNS and SASEGT. The length of the CDR3 is 16 residues. V shed 2 bases, J shed 3 bases, and the junction held 3 bases outside the gene matches. The CDR3 DNA sequence: TGTGCCAGCAGTGAACTAGGGACAGGCTATAATTCACCCCTCCACTTT. Protein sequence: CASSELGTGYNSPLHF.